One sample yielded the 18 T cell receptor beta chains listed below, sequenced in a study of cytomegalovirus exposure and HLA in healthy donors. In the PCR, 60 Vbeta and 13 Jbeta primers were used. The protocol was immunoSEQ multiplex PCR, while the TCRdb copy is restricted to in-frame clones and leaves out a portion. Its clone listing holds tens of thousands of clones. Sequences were obtained from PBMCs. These receptors were obtained from a female donor in good health and CMV-seropositive.

J is TRBJ1-4 and V is TRBV19, with TRBD1 matching 9 bases. The CDR3 runs to 16 residues. V shed 6 bases and J 3 bases; nucleotides not matched to a gene: 8. Germline-derived CDR1 and CDR2 are LNHDA and SQIVND (reference sequence). CDR3 nucleotide sequence: TGTGCCAGTAGGGGACAGGGAGTATCAGCTAATGAAAAACTGTTTTTT. This encodes CASRGQGVSANEKLFF.

The rearrangement joins TRBV12-5 to TRBJ1-1; TRBD1 aligns across 7 bases. This CDR3 comprises 16 residues. Per the germline V gene, CDR1 is LGHNT and CDR2 is FRNRAP. The junction had 13 bases not matched to a gene; V was cut back by 5 bases and J by 4 bases. In DNA, the CDR3 is TGTGCTAGTGGTCCACCGGTGACAGGGCGGAGCACTGAAGCTTTCTTT. It yields the protein CASGPPVTGRSTEAFF.

The V gene is TRBV6-6, the J gene TRBJ1-5, with TRBD1 matching 7 bases. The CDR3 has 13 amino acids. V was pared by 11 bases and J by 6 bases, with 10 bases of the junction left unmatched. Germline V gives CDR1 MNHNY, CDR2 SVGAGI (reference sequence). The CDR3 here is CACGQGETQPQHF. CDR3 nucleotide sequence: TGTGCCTGCGGGCAGGGGGAGACTCAGCCCCAGCATTTT.

Here the CDR3 reads CASTLGSANYGYTF. CDR3 DNA: TGCGCCAGCACCCTGGGGAGCGCTAACTATGGCTACACCTTC. This chain joins TRBV5-1 and TRBJ1-2, with D unresolved. The V and J ends lost 6 bases and 0 bases respectively, with 12 bases between them. The V gene's germline CDR1 is SGHRS and CDR2 YFSETQ. The CDR3 is 14 residues long.

The chain couples TRBV5-1 to TRBJ2-6; 8 positions match TRBD1. Germline CDR1 and CDR2: SGHRS and YFSETQ. The CDR3 extends over 15 amino acids. V was pared by 4 bases and J by 4 bases, with 4 bases of the junction left unmatched. CDR3 region: CASSATGEGANVLTF. The CDR3 nucleotides read TGCGCCAGCAGCGCGACAGGGGAGGGGGCCAACGTCCTGACTTTC. The whole variable domain, remainder taken from reference TRBV5-1 and TRBJ2-6, is KAGVTQTPRYLIKTRGQQVTLSCSPISGHRSVSWYQQTPGQGLQFLFEYFSETQRNKGNFPGRFSGRQFSNSRSEMNVSTLELGDSALYLCASSATGEGANVLTFGAGSRLTVL.

The J gene is TRBJ2-5, the V gene TRBV6-1, with 8 bases fitting TRBD1. Matching the DNA end better, TRBJ2-7 makes the J call doubtful. This CDR3 has 14 residues. The V gene's germline CDR1 is MNHNS and CDR2 SASEGT. DNA of the CDR3: TGTGCCAGCCGTTTCGGACAGGGCTACTACGAGCAGTACTTC. Encoded protein: CASRFGQGYYEQYF.

V and J are TRBV29-1 and TRBJ2-1; 8 nucleotides agree with TRBD1. The length of the CDR3 is 15 residues. Germline CDR1 is SQVTM and CDR2 is ANQGSEA. Trimming at V came to 1 base and at J to 2 bases, leaving 4 bases not matched to a gene. Written as DNA, the CDR3 is TGCAGCGTTGAAGGGCCGACAGGGGCCTACAATGAGCAGTTCTTC. It yields the protein CSVEGPTGAYNEQFF.

This sequence joins TRBV5-1 and TRBJ2-4; 8 bases fit TRBD1. The CDR3 is 15 residues long. With 8 bases clipped from V and 2 bases from J, the junction kept 9 bases outside the gene matches. Germline V CDR1 and CDR2: SGHRS, YFSETQ. In nucleotides, the CDR3 is TGCGCCAGTAGGGTTACAGGGGGAACCAAAAACATTCAGTACTTC. Protein product: CASRVTGGTKNIQYF.

V gene TRBV25-1 combines with J gene TRBJ1-3; no firm D call. Germline CDR1 and CDR2: MGHDK and SYGVNS. The germline V and J ends were trimmed by 1 base and 4 bases, with 14 bases remaining between them. The length of the CDR3 is 16 residues. The CDR3 DNA is TGTGCCAGCAGTGAATCCGGGGTAGTATACGGAAACACCATATATTTT. Its protein product is CASSESGVVYGNTIYF.

This CDR3 reads CATDGGPREQYF. CDR3 in DNA: TGTGCCACCGACGGGGGACCTCGGGAGCAGTACTTC. The V call is TRBV21-1, the J call TRBJ2-7; the table calls TRBD2, which could not be checked here. TRBV21-1 corresponds to a pseudogene. This CDR3 is 12 amino acids long.

For this clone: This sample also contains other DNA sequences that code for the same CDR3. The CDR3 sequence is CASSVGGRYEQYF. The CDR3 DNA follows: TGTGCCAGCAGCGTAGGGGGGAGGTACGAGCAGTACTTC. The chain employs TRBV9 and TRBJ2-7, with D maybe TRBD2 (6 bases). Germline V gene lookup returns CDR1 SGDLS and CDR2 YYNGEE. V dropped 0 bases and J dropped 4 bases, with 8 bases sitting between them. The CDR3 runs to 13 residues.

The CDR3 loop is CASSQDSPYEQYF. The CDR3 DNA reads as TGTGCCAGCAGTCAAGACAGTCCCTACGAGCAGTACTTC. The rearrangement links TRBV28 to TRBJ2-7; tentatively, D is TRBD1 (5 bases). CDR3 length: 13 residues. Germline V gives CDR1 MDHEN, CDR2 SYDVKM. With 5 bases removed from V and 2 bases from J, the gap between germline ends came to 10 bases. The full variable domain, in which reference TRBV28 and TRBJ2-7 provide the parts outside the CDR3, is DVKVTQSSRYLVKRTGEKVFLECVQDMDHENMFWYRQDPGLGLRLIYFSYDVKMKEKGDIPEGYSVSREKKERFSLILESASTNQTSMYLCASSQDSPYEQYFGPGTRLTVT.

The chain links TRBV11-2 to TRBJ2-7; a weak D match, TRBD1 (6 bases). The CDR3 consists of 15 residues. Trimming left V 5 bases short and J 0 bases short, with 14 bases between. Germline V CDR1 and CDR2: SGHAT, FQNNGV. CDR3 protein: CASSVTQGSSYEQYF. In DNA form, the CDR3 reads TGTGCCAGCAGCGTAACACAGGGCAGCTCCTACGAGCAGTACTTC.

The genes are TRBV9 and TRBJ2-7; TRBD2 might be the D (5 bases). This CDR3 has 13 amino acids. V lost 3 bases and J 6 bases, leaving 13 bases between the germline ends. Germline values: CDR1 SGDLS, CDR2 YYNGEE. The CDR3 bases are TGTGCCAGCAGCGCCGGACGGGGTCTCGAGCAGTACTTC. Protein: CASSAGRGLEQYF.

The rearrangement uses TRBV5-1 and TRBJ2-6; 8 nucleotides align to TRBD1. This CDR3 has 15 amino acids. Unmatched junction bases numbered 3, after V lost 4 bases and J lost 3 bases. The germline V gene encodes CDR1 SGHRS and CDR2 YFSETQ. CDR3 sequence: CASSATGDGANVLTF. CDR3 bases: TGCGCCAGCAGCGCGACAGGGGATGGGGCCAACGTCCTGACTTTC.

CDR3 sequence (DNA): TGCGCCAGCAGCCCAACCTCAAGAGAAGAGCAGTTCTTC. Translation: CASSPTSREEQFF. The chain employs TRBV5-1 and TRBJ2-1; no reliable D call. Germline CDR1 and CDR2: SGHRS and YFSETQ. This CDR3 is 13 amino acids long. Trimming pared 4 bases from V and 10 bases from J, leaving 15 bases between.

The chain recombines TRBV5-4 with TRBJ1-2; 12 bases fit TRBD1. The junction had 6 bases not matched to a gene; V was cut back by 5 bases and J by 7 bases. The germline V gene has CDR1 SGHNT and CDR2 YYREEE (reference sequence). The CDR3 totals 14 residues. The CDR3 DNA follows: TGTGCCAGCAGGCAGGGACAGGGGGCATTTGGCTACACCTTC. This translates into CASRQGQGAFGYTF.

The rearrangement uses TRBV23-1 and TRBJ2-7, with D maybe TRBD1 (5 bases). TRBV23-1 is an ORF, with its function uncertain. The V end was cut by 4 bases, the J end by 1 base, with 17 bases between. The CDR3 sequence is 16 residues long. In DNA form, the CDR3 reads TGCGCCAGCAGTCTCGAGGACAACCGAAAATCCTACGAGCAGTACTTC. Protein product: CASSLEDNRKSYEQYF.